The clone carrying this T cell receptor (beta chain) appeared a few times. Its specificity is not known. At one end, the junction sequence differs from germline, possibly due to a read error. This entry is derived from a study of coeliac disease. From germline, CDR1 is SQVTM and CDR2 ANQGSEA. The CDR3 has 14 amino acids. Study observations and caveats: Most TRB amino acid sequences occurred in only one sample. Control samples showed higher TRB and TRG clonality than intraepithelial and lamina propria samples in active celiac disease. The authors considered this approach unsuitable for unbiased detection of gliadin-specific T cells.

Libraries were prepared by immunoSEQ multiplex PCR; TCRdb keeps only in-frame clonotypes and omits some of them. The profile covers 6,000 to 8,500 clones, with about 63% appearing a single time and roughly 4.3% taken by the ten largest. Sequencing used one aliquot of 500,000 cells per fraction. The clonotype was recovered from a woman in her late teens or twenties with active celiac disease. The chain has TRBV29-1 and TRBJ2-1, with a tentative D call TRBD2 (7 bases). Sequencing input: lamina propria lymphocytes from the gut. The CDR3 DNA reads as TGCAGCGTTGACGGCATGGGGTTAGGGGGGGAGCGGGTCTTC. Translated: CSVDGMGLGGERVF.